The T cell receptor beta chain described here comes from a study of cytomegalovirus exposure and HLA in healthy donors. Study summary: About 82 million unique TCRs from HLA-typed donors were held in an early release of data.

The PCR used 60 Vbeta and 13 Jbeta primers. Here immunoSEQ multiplex PCR was the method, and the copy in TCRdb shows in-frame clones only, minus some. The profile shows about 160,000 clones, roughly 79% of them singletons. The V end was cut by 5 bases, the J end by 6 bases, with 19 bases between. This CDR3 is 15 amino acids long. Germline V gene lookup returns CDR1 SNHLY and CDR2 FYNNEI. The source is a woman aged 45-65 years in good health and CMV-seronegative. This chain uses TRBV2 with TRBJ1-2, with D possibly TRBD1 on 6 matching bases. Specimen: PBMCs. CDR3 region: CASSQPPDRLNGYTF. CDR3 nucleotides: TGTGCCAGCAGTCAACCACCCGACAGGCTTAATGGCTACACCTTC.